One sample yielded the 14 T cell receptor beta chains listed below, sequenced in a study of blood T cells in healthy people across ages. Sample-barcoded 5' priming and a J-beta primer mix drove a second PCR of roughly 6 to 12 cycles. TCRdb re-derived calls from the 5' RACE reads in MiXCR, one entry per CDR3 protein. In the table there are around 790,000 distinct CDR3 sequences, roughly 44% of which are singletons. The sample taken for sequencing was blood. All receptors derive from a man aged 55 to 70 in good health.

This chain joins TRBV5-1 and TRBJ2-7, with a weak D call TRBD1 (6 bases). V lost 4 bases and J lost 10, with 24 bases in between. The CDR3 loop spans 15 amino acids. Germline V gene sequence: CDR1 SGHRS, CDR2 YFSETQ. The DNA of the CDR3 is TGCGCCAGCAGCCCCAGTGATGCAAAAGCAGGGGCCCAGTACTTC. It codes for CASSPSDAKAGAQYF.

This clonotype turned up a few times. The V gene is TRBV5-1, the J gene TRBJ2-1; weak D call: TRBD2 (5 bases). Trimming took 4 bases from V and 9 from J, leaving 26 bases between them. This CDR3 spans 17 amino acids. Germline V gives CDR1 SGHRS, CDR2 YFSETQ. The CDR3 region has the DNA TGCGCCAGCAGCCCGGACTCGAGCGTATTTTCTGGCGGTGAGCAGTTCTTC. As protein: CASSPDSSVFSGGEQFF.

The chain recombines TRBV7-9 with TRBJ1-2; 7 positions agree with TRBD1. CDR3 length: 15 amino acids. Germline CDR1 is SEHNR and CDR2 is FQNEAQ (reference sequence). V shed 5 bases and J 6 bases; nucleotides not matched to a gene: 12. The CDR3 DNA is TGTGCCAGCAGCCTAACCGGGATGGACAGGAATGGCTACACCTTC. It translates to CASSLTGMDRNGYTF.

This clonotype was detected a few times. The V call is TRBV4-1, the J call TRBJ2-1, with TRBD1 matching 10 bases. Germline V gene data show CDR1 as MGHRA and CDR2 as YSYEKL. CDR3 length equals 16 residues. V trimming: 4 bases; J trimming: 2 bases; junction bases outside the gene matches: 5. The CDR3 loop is CASSRLGQGTYNEQFF. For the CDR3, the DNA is TGCGCCAGCAGCCGACTGGGACAGGGGACCTACAATGAGCAGTTCTTC.

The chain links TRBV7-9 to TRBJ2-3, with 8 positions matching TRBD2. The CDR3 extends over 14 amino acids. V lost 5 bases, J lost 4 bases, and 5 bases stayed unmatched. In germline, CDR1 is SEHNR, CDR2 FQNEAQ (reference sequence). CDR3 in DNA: TGTGCCAGCAGCGCCTCGGGGGGGCCAGATACGCAGTATTTT. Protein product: CASSASGGPDTQYF.

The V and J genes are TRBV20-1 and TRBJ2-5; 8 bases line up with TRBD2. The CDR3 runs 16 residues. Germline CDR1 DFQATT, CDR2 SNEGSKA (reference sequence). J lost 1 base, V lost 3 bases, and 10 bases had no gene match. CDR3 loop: CSARADFSGTQETQYF. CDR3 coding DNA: TGCAGTGCTAGGGCGGACTTTAGCGGGACCCAAGAGACCCAGTACTTC.

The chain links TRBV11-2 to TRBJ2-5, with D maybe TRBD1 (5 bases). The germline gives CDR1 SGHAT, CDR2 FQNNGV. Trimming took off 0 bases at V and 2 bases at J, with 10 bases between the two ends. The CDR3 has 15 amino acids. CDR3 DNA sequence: TGTGCCAGCAGCTTAGAGCCGCGACAGCAAGAGACCCAGTACTTC. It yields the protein CASSLEPRQQETQYF.

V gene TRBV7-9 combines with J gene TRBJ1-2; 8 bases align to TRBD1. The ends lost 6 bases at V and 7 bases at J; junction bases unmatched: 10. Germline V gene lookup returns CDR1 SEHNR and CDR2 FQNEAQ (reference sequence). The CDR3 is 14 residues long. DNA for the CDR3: TGTGCCAGCAGTTCTCAGGGGGCGCCGGGTGGCTACACCTTC. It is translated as CASSSQGAPGGYTF.

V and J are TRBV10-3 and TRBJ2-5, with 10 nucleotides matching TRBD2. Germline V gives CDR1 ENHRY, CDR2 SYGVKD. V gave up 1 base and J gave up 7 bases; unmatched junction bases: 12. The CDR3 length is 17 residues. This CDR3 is CAISEFLTSGPSGTQYF. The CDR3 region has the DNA TGTGCCATCAGTGAGTTCCTGACTAGCGGGCCGTCGGGGACCCAGTACTTC.

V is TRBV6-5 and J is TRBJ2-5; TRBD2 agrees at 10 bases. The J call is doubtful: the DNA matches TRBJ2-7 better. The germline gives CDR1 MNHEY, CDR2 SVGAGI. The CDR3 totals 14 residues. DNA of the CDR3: TGTGCCAGCACTATACTAGCGGGGTCTTACGAGCAGTACTTC. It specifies CASTILAGSYEQYF.

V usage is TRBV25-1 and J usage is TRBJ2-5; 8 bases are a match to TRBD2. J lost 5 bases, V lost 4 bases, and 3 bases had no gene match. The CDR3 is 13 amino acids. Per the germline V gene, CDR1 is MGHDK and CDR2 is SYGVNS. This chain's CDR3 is CASSGTSTETQYF. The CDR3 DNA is TGTGCCAGCAGTGGGACTAGCACGGAGACCCAGTACTTC.

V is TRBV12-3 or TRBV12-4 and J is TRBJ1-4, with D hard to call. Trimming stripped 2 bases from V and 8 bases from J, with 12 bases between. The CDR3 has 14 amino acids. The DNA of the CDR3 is TGTGCCAGCAGTTTACGGAGGGCCGGCGAAAAACTGTTTTTT. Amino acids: CASSLRRAGEKLFF.

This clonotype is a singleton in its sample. In DNA, the CDR3 is TGTGCCATCAGTGAGACGAATTTCAGAAACTATGGCTACACCTTC. Amino acid sequence: CAISETNFRNYGYTF. V gene TRBV10-3 combines with J gene TRBJ1-2; D not certain. V shed 2 bases and J shed 2 bases, with 12 bases lying between them. The CDR3 totals 15 residues. Germline values: CDR1 ENHRY, CDR2 SYGVKD.

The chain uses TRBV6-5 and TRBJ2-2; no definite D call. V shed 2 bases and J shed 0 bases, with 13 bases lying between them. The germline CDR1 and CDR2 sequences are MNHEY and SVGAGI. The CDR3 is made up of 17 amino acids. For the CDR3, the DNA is TGTGCCAGCAGTTACGGCTTTGGCGGAACGAACACCGGGGAGCTGTTTTTT. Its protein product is CASSYGFGGTNTGELFF.